This record looks at one T cell receptor (beta chain) sequence and its context. The sample originates from a study of cytomegalovirus exposure and HLA in healthy donors. TCRdb's table, derived via immunoSEQ multiplex PCR, lists solely in-frame clones and lacks some. This sample carries some 170,000 clones, roughly nine tenths of them seen once, and the ten largest clones take around 7.2%. This sequence was found in a man aged 30 to 39 in good health and CMV-seropositive. The specimen sequenced was PBMCs.

The CDR3 loop reads CASSYSRNTGELFF. The CDR3, as DNA: TGTGCCAGCAGTTACTCGAGGAACACCGGGGAGCTGTTTTTT. The chain couples TRBV6-5 to TRBJ2-2; no clear D. The CDR3 is made up of 14 amino acids. V was trimmed by 0 bases and J by 1 base, leaving 3 bases between them. The V gene's germline CDR1 is MNHEY and CDR2 SVGAGI.